This T cell receptor (beta chain) comes out of a study of shared clonotypes between healthy human individuals. About the research overall: Researchers assigned three CD4 naive, three CD4 memory, two CD8 naive and one CD8 memory plate to each donor. Whole-study results and caveats: The study sampled only blood, and tissue repertoires likely differ.

Negatively enriched CD4+ T cells were divided by CD45RA into naive and memory. Germline lookup yields CDR1 KGHSH and CDR2 LQKENI. Trimming took 6 bases from V and 0 from J; bases not matched to a gene: 13. The CDR3 length is 17 residues. A few counts support this clone. What it recognizes is unknown. Using immunoSEQ multiplex PCR, the repertoire was profiled, and TCRdb retains in-frame clones only, with some absent. Among about 360,000 clones listed, less than 85% were seen once. The receptor was derived from a man aged 30 to 45 in good health. Sequenced sample: memory CD4+ T cells sorted from blood. Documented subset: CD45RA-negative fraction. J is TRBJ1-2 and V is TRBV18; 7 nucleotides agree with TRBD1. Here the CDR3 reads CASSPNQRQGSNYGYTF. The CDR3 DNA sequence: TGTGCCAGCTCTCCCAATCAGAGACAGGGCTCTAACTATGGCTACACCTTC.